A single sample gave rise to the 15 T cell receptor beta chains below, sequenced in a study of blood T cell repertoires in COVID-19. Generated by immunoSEQ multiplex PCR, the TCRdb table keeps only in-frame clones and is missing some. The top ten hold roughly 1% of the sample, which has fewer than 450,000 clones, roughly 87% seen once. The sequenced sample consisted of PBMCs or T cells enriched from blood (not recorded which). The source of these receptors is a woman aged 25 to 39 who had recovered from COVID-19.

The gene calls are TRBV7-9 and TRBJ2-2; 9 bases agree with TRBD1. The CDR3 contains 18 residues. Germline trimming cut 4 bases from V and 6 bases from J; bases unmatched to any gene: 15. From germline, CDR1 is SEHNR and CDR2 FQNEAQ (reference sequence). CDR3 in amino acids: CASSSNRGPGLRAGELFF. The DNA of the CDR3 is TGTGCCAGCAGCTCTAACAGGGGGCCGGGTTTAAGAGCCGGGGAGCTGTTTTTT.

This chain joins TRBV4-1 and TRBJ2-3, with TRBD1 matching 7 bases. The germline V gene encodes CDR1 MGHRA and CDR2 YSYEKL. There are 15 residues in the CDR3. V was pared by 1 base and J by 1 base, with 2 bases of the junction left unmatched. CDR3 DNA sequence: TGCGCCAGCAGCCAAGCGGGGACAGGCACAGATACGCAGTATTTT. It yields the protein CASSQAGTGTDTQYF.

The rearrangement links TRBV24-1 to TRBJ1-1; weak D call: TRBD1 (5 bases). V lost 7 bases, J lost 0 bases, and 11 bases lay in between. CDR1 is KGHDR and CDR2 is SFDVKD in the germline V gene. The CDR3 covers 14 residues. CDR3 in amino acids: CATRGPGMNTEAFF. The CDR3 region has the DNA TGTGCCACCAGGGGCCCAGGGATGAACACTGAAGCTTTCTTT.

The chain employs TRBV15 and TRBJ1-2; no firm D call. The CDR3 is 12 residues long. From germline, CDR1 is LNHNV and CDR2 YYDKDF (reference sequence). Trimming pared 7 bases from V and 5 bases from J, leaving 11 bases between. CDR3 DNA: TGTGCCACCACAGGTATCTTATATGGCTACACCTTC. Protein product: CATTGILYGYTF.

This chain connects TRBV12-3 or TRBV12-4 to TRBJ2-7, with a possible D match to TRBD1 (6 bases). Trimming cost V 6 bases and J 4 bases, with 13 bases left between them. The CDR3 has 13 residues. The CDR3 bases are TGTGCCAGCAGGCTTACAGGGTTTTACGAGCAGTACTTC. Its translation: CASRLTGFYEQYF.

V gene TRBV2 combines with J gene TRBJ1-2; D may be TRBD1 (5 bases). The CDR3 is 13 amino acids. Germline V CDR1 and CDR2: SNHLY, FYNNEI. V lost 6 bases and J lost 4, with 12 bases in between. CDR3 bases: TGTGCCAGCAGGGGACGGACTAGCTATGGCTACACCTTC. It is translated as CASRGRTSYGYTF.

The gene calls are TRBV2 and TRBJ1-2, with D tentatively TRBD1 (5 bases). The CDR3 is 14 amino acids. CDR1 is SNHLY and CDR2 is FYNNEI in the germline V gene. Trimming removed 2 bases from V and 6 bases from J, with 13 bases in between. The CDR3 coding sequence is TGTGCCAGCAGTGAATATGCCGCAGGGCATGGCTACACCTTC. It encodes CASSEYAAGHGYTF.

Remarks on this clone: This CDR3 is also generated by other DNA sequences in the sample. The chain recombines TRBV29-1 with TRBJ1-5, with D tentatively TRBD1 (5 bases). The V gene lost 5 bases and the J gene lost 11 bases, with 19 bases spanning the gap. Germline CDR1 SQVTM, CDR2 ANQGSEA. The CDR3 consists of 13 residues. DNA for the CDR3: TGCAGCGTTTCTGGGACGGGGGATCGGGCCCAGCATTTT. Encoded protein: CSVSGTGDRAQHF.

This clone was recorded a few times. The chain joins TRBV19 to TRBJ2-2, with a possible D match to TRBD1 (5 bases). The germline gives CDR1 LNHDA, CDR2 SQIVND (reference sequence). The length of the CDR3 is 16 residues. V shed 3 bases and J shed 5 bases, with 16 bases lying between them. The CDR3 DNA sequence: TGTGCCAGTAGTATGAGCCCAGGGTGGAAGACCGGGGAGCTGTTTTTT. It specifies CASSMSPGWKTGELFF.

This clone was seen once. The J gene is TRBJ1-4, the V gene TRBV10-3; no reliable D call. CDR3 length: 16 residues. The V gene lost 0 bases and the J gene lost 7 bases, with 15 bases spanning the gap. CDR1 is ENHRY, CDR2 SYGVKD, per germline. This chain's CDR3 is CAISESNGWEGEKLFF. The DNA for the CDR3 is TGTGCCATCAGTGAGTCGAATGGCTGGGAGGGTGAAAAACTGTTTTTT.

V gene TRBV12-5 combines with J gene TRBJ1-5; TRBD1 agrees at 9 bases. CDR1 and CDR2 (germline): LGHNT, FRNRAP. Unmatched junction bases numbered 8, after V lost 6 bases and J lost 5 bases. This CDR3 has 15 amino acids. CDR3 residues: CASGPDRGEYQPQHF. Written as DNA, the CDR3 is TGTGCTAGTGGCCCGGACAGGGGCGAGTATCAGCCCCAGCATTTT.

The chain combines TRBV28 with TRBJ1-2; 7 bases match TRBD1. In germline, CDR1 is MDHEN, CDR2 SYDVKM. CDR3 length equals 15 residues. The junction had 10 bases not matched to a gene; V was cut back by 5 bases and J by 4 bases. The CDR3 DNA follows: TGTGCCAGCAGTCCTGACAGGGCCTTCTCCTATGGCTACACCTTC. This sequence encodes CASSPDRAFSYGYTF.

The chain joins TRBV7-2 to TRBJ1-1; D might be TRBD1 (6 bases). The V end was cut by 1 base, the J end by 4 bases, with 10 bases between. This CDR3 has 14 residues. Germline V lookup: CDR1 SGHTA, CDR2 FQGNSA. The CDR3 region is CASSLVRGSTEAFF. The CDR3 nucleotides are TGTGCCAGCAGCTTAGTCAGGGGAAGCACTGAAGCTTTCTTT.

This CDR3 reads CAISEPREGSYQETQYF. The CDR3 nucleotides read TGTGCCATCAGTGAGCCCCGGGAGGGCTCGTACCAAGAGACCCAGTACTTC. This rearrangement joins TRBV10-3 to TRBJ2-5; 8 nucleotides match TRBD2. Trimming removed 2 bases from V and 0 bases from J; junction bases left unmatched: 8. There are 17 residues in the CDR3. Germline V lookup: CDR1 ENHRY, CDR2 SYGVKD.

V gene TRBV7-2 combines with J gene TRBJ2-4, with D perhaps TRBD1 (5 bases). Germline V gene sequence: CDR1 SGHTA, CDR2 FQGNSA. V was trimmed by 5 bases and J by 3 bases, leaving 17 bases between them. The CDR3 runs to 16 residues. The CDR3 DNA reads as TGTGCCAGCAGCCCTACCGCAGGGCTGGGCAAAAACATTCAGTACTTC. It codes for CASSPTAGLGKNIQYF.